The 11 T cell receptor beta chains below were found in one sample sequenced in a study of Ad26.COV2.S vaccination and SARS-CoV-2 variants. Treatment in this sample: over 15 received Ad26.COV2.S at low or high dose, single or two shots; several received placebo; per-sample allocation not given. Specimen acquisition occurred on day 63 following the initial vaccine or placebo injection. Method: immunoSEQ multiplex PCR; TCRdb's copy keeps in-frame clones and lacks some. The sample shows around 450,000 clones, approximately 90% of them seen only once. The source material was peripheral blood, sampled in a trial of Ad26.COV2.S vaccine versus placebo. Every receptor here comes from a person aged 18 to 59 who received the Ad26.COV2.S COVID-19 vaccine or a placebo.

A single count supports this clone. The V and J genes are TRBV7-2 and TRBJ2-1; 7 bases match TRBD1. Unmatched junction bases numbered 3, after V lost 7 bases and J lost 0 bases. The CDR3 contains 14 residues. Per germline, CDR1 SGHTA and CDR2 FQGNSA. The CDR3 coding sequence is TGTGCCAGCACCCGGGACAGCTCCTACAATGAGCAGTTCTTC. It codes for CASTRDSSYNEQFF.

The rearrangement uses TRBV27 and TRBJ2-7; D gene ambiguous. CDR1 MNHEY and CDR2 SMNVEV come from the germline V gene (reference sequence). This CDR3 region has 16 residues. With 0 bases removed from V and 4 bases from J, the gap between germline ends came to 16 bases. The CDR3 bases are TGTGCCAGCAGTTTATCCGCCTTGCTTGGACGTTACGAGCAGTACTTC. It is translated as CASSLSALLGRYEQYF.

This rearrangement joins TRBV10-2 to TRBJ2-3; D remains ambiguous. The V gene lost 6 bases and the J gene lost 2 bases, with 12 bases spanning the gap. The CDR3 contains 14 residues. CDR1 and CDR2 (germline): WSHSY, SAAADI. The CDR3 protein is CASSPGRSTDTQYF. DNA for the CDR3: TGCGCCAGCAGCCCAGGCCGGTCCACAGATACGCAGTATTTT.

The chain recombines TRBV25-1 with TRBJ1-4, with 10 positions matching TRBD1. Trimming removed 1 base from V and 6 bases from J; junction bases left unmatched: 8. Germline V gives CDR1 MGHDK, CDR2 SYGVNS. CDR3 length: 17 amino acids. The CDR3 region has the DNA TGTGCCAGCAGTGAATTTGGACAGGGGGATTCGTATGAAAAACTGTTTTTT. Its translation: CASSEFGQGDSYEKLFF.

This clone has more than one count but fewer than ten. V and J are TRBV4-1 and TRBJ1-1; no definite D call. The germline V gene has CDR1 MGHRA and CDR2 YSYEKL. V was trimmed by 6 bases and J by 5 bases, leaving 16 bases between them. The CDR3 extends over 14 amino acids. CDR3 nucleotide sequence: TGCGCCAGCAGAGGACCATTATACGGAACTGAAGCTTTCTTT. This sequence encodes CASRGPLYGTEAFF.

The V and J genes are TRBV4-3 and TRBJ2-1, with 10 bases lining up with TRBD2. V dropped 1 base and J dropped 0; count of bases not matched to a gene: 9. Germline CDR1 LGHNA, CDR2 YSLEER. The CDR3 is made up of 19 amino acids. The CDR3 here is CASSQVVLAGEPSYNEQFF. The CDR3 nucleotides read TGCGCCAGCAGCCAAGTTGTCCTAGCGGGGGAGCCCTCCTACAATGAGCAGTTCTTC.

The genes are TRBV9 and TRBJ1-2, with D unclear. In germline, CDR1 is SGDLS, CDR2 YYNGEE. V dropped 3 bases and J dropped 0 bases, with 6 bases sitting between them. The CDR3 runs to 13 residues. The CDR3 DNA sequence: TGTGCCAGCAGCGCACGAGCTAACTATGGCTACACCTTC. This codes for CASSARANYGYTF. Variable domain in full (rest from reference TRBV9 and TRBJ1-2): DSGVTQTPKHLITATGQRVTLRCSPRSGDLSVYWYQQSLDQGLQFLIQYYNGEERAKGNILERFSAQQFPDLHSELNLSSLELGDSALYFCASSARANYGYTFGSGTRLTVV.

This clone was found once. The CDR3 loop reads CASSPGTGLVEQYF. The CDR3 DNA follows: TGTGCCAGTAGTCCTGGGACAGGGCTCGTCGAGCAGTACTTC. The chain carries TRBV19 and TRBJ2-7; 9 bases fit TRBD1. Germline CDR1 LNHDA, CDR2 SQIVND (reference sequence). V lost 5 bases to trimming and J lost 6 bases; unmatched junction nucleotides: 8. The CDR3 runs to 14 residues.

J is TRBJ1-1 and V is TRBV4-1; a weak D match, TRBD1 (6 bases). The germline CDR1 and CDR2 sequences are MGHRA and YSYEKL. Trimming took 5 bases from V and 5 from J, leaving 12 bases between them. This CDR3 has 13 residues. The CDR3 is CASSSRQGTEAFF. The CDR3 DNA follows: TGCGCCAGCAGCAGCCGTCAGGGGACTGAAGCTTTCTTT.

The CDR3 nucleotides read TGTGCCAGCAGCCAAGCGGGGGAGGAAGAGACCCAGTACTTC. Amino acid sequence: CASSQAGEEETQYF. This chain connects TRBV3-1 (or the pseudogene TRBV3-2) to TRBJ2-5; tentative D call: TRBD2 (6 bases). V was cut by 1 base and J by 3 bases, with 9 bases left in between. Germline CDR1 reads LGHDT; CDR2 reads YNNKEL (reference sequence). This CDR3 comprises 14 residues.

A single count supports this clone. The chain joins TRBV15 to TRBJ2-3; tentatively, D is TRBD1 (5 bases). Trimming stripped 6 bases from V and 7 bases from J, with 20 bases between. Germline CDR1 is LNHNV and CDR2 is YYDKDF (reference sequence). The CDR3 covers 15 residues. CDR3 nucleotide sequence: TGTGCCACCAGAAGATTCCCCAGGGCCACCTATACGCAGTATTTT. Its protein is CATRRFPRATYTQYF.